This TCR beta chain was profiled in a study of T cell responses to AZD1222 COVID-19 vaccine. Measured with immunoSEQ multiplex PCR; TCRdb has only the in-frame clones, and not every one. The data contain about 140,000 clones, 89% of them singletons. Trimming took 0 bases from V and 5 from J, leaving 17 bases between them. Germline CDR1 reads LGHNA; CDR2 reads YSLEER. The CDR3 is 16 residues long. This receptor was obtained from an adult in good health. This chain links TRBV4-3 with TRBJ2-7; weak D call: TRBD2 (7 bases). The starting material was peripheral blood, obtained on day 0 of AZD1222 vaccination. CDR3 bases: TGCGCCAGCAGCCAAGATCTAGGCGGGGGCTTTGACGAGCAGTACTTC. This gives the protein CASSQDLGGGFDEQYF.